This TCR beta chain was sequenced during a study of identical twins. Study outcomes and limitations: Out-of-frame sharing of TCR alpha in monozygotic twins was underestimated by models. Interpretation of the results relied on cross-sectional statistical analysis and not on following the same donors.

Trimming pared 5 bases from V and 5 bases from J, leaving 18 bases between. The CDR3 runs 15 residues. CDR1 is MNHEY, CDR2 SMNVEV, per germline (reference sequence). This clonotype appeared many times. Its antigen is not known. After template switching added a universal primer site, the resulting cDNA carried unique molecular identifiers. One entry per CDR3 protein, called by TCRdb with MiXCR from the 5' RACE reads. The profile shows 250,000 or so distinct CDR3 sequences, about 12% of them singletons. The sample was also reused in another study, on yellow fever vaccine responses in identical twins.

Sequenced input: memory (CD45RO+) T cells sorted from blood. The receptor comes from a woman under 30 in good health. This chain connects TRBV27 to TRBJ1-1; no firm D call. In nucleotides, the CDR3 is TGTGCCAGCAGTCTCTCGGACTATTCAGGAACTGAAGCTTTCTTT. This encodes CASSLSDYSGTEAFF.